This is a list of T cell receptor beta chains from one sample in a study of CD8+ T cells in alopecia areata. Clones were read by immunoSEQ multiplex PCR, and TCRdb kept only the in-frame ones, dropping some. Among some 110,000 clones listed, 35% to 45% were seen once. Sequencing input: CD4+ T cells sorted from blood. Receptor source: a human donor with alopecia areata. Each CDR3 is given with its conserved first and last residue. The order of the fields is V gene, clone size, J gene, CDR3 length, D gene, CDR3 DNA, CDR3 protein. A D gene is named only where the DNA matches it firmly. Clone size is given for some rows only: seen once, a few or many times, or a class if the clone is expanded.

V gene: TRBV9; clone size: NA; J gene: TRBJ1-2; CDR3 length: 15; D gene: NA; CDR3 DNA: TGTGCCAGCAGTGCAGGGGCAGGAACTTTCTATGGCTACACCTTC; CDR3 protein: CASSAGAGTFYGYTF
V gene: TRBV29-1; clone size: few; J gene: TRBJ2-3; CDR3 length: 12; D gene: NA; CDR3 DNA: TGCAGCGTTGAAGCAGAGACAGATACGCAGTATTTT; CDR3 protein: CSVEAETDTQYF
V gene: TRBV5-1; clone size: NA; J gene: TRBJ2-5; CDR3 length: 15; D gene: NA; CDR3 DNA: TGCGCCAGCAGCCACGGAGTAGACACCCAAGAGACCCAGTACTTC; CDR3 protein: CASSHGVDTQETQYF
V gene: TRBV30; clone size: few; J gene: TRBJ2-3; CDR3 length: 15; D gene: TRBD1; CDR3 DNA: TGTGCCTGGGAAAATGGACAGGGTAGCGCAGATACGCAGTATTTT; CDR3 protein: CAWENGQGSADTQYF
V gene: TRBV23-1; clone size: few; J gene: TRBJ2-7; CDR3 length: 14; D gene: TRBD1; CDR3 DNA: TGCGCCAGCAGTCCCTGGACAGGGGCCAACGAGCAGTACTTC; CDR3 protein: CASSPWTGANEQYF
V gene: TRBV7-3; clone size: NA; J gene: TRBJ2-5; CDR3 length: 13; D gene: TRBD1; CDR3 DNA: TGTGCCAGCAGCCCGGGACAGGGAGAGACCCAGTACTTC; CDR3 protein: CASSPGQGETQYF
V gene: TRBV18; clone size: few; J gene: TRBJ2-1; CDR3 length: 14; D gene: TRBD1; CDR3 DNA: TGTGCCAGCTCTCCTAGACAGGGGTACAATGAGCAGTTCTTC; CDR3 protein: CASSPRQGYNEQFF
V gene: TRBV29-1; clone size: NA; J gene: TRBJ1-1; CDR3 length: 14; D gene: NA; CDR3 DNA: TGCAGCGTTGGGGTTGGAGGGACGAACACTGAAGCTTTCTTT; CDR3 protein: CSVGVGGTNTEAFF
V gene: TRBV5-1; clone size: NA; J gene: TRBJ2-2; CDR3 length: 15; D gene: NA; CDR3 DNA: TGCGCCAGCAGCTTGGAGGCTAGTATGACCGGGGAGCTGTTTTTT; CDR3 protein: CASSLEASMTGELFF
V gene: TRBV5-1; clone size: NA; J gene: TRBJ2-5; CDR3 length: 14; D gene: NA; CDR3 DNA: TGCGCCAGCAGCCCGGGACATTCTCAAGAGACCCAGTACTTC; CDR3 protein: CASSPGHSQETQYF
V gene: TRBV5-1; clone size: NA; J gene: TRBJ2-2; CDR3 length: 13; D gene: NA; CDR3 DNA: TGCGCCAGCAGCCAGACGAACACCGGGGAGCTGTTTTTT; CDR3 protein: CASSQTNTGELFF
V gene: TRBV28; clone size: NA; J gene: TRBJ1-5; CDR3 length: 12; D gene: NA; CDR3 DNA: TGTGCCAGCAGTCTGGGGAATCAGCCCCAGCATTTT; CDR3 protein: CASSLGNQPQHF
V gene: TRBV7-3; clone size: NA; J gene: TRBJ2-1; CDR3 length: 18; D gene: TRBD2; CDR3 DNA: TGTGCCAGCAGCTTAATGGGGTTGCGGGAGAGCTCCTACAATGAGCAGTTCTTC; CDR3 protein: CASSLMGLRESSYNEQFF
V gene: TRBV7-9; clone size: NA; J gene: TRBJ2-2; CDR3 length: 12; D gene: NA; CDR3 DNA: TGTGCCAGCAGCCGGGGCGCCGGGGAGCTGTTTTTT; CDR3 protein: CASSRGAGELFF
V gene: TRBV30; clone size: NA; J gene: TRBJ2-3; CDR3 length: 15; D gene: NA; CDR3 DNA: TGTGCCTGGACCCTAAAGGGGGGGCAGGCAGATACGCAGTATTTT; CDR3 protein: CAWTLKGGQADTQYF
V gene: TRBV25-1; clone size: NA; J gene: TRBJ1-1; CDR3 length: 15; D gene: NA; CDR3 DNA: TGTGCCAGCAGTGAGTCAGGGGTGATAAGCACTGAAGCTTTCTTT; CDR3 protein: CASSESGVISTEAFF
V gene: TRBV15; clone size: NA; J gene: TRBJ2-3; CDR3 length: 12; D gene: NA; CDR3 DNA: TGTGCCACCAGCAGAGGAAGGGATACGCAGTATTTT; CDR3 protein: CATSRGRDTQYF
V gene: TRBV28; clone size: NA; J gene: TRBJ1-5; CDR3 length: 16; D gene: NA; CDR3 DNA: TGTGCCAGCAGTTTATGGTCCGCTAGTAGCAATCAGCCCCAGCATTTT; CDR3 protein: CASSLWSASSNQPQHF
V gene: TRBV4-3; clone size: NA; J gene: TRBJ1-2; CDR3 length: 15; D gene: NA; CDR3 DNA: TGCGCCAGCAGCCAGTACTCCAGGGGAACCTATGGCTACACCTTC; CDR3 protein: CASSQYSRGTYGYTF
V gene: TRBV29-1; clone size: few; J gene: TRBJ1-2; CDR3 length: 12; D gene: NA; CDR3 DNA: TGCAGCGTTGTTTTCGCCCCCTATGGCTACACCTTC; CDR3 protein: CSVVFAPYGYTF
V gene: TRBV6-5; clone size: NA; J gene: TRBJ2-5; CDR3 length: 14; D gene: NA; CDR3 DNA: TGTGCCAGCAGTTATCACCGACTCGGGGAGACCCAGTACTTC; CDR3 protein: CASSYHRLGETQYF
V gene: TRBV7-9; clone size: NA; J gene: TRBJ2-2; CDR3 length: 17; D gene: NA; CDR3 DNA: TGTGCCAGCAGCACCGGGTGGGGGACTTCTAACACCGGGGAGCTGTTTTTT; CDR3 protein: CASSTGWGTSNTGELFF
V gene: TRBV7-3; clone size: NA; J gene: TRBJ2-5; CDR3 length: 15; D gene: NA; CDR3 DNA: TGTGCCAGCAGCTCCTCCGGGGCCTGGGGGGAGACCCAGTACTTC; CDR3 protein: CASSSSGAWGETQYF
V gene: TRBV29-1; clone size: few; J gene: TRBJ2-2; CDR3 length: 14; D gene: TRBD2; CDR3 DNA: TGCAGCGCCAAGACTAGCGTGGTCACCGGGGAGCTGTTTTTT; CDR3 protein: CSAKTSVVTGELFF
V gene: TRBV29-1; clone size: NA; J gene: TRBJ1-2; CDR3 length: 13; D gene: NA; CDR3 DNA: TGCAGCGTTGAACTGGTGATCCGAAGTGGCTACACCTTC; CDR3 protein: CSVELVIRSGYTF
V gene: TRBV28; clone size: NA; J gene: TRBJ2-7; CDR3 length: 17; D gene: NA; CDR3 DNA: TGTGCCAGCACCCGAACCCGAGGTACTATCAACTCCTACGAGCAGTACTTC; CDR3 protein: CASTRTRGTINSYEQYF
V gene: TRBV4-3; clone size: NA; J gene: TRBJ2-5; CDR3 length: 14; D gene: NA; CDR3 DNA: TGCGCCAGCAGCCAAGATCACCAGTTTGGGGCCCAGTACTTC; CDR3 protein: CASSQDHQFGAQYF
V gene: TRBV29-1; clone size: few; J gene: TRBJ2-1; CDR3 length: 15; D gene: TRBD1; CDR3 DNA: TGCAGCGGCTGGGACTTGGCGGGGACAGGGAATGAGCAGTTCTTC; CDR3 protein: CSGWDLAGTGNEQFF
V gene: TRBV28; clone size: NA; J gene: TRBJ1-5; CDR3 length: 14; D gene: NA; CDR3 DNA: TGTGCCAGCAGTTCCCCTCAGGGGTTTCAGCCCCAGCATTTT; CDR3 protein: CASSSPQGFQPQHF
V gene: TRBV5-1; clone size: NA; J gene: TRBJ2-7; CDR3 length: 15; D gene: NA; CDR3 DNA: TGCGCCAGCAGCCGGACCTCCGGCCAGTCCTACGAGCAGTACTTC; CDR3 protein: CASSRTSGQSYEQYF
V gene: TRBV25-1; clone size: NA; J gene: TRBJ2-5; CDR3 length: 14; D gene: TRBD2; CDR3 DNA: TGTGCCAGCGGACTAGCAGGATATGGGGAGACCCAGTACTTC; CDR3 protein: CASGLAGYGETQYF
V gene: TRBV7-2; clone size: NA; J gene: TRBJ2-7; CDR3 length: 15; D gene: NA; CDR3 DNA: TGTGCCAGCAGCCCGAGCCTGACAGTACCCTACGAGCAGTACTTC; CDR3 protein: CASSPSLTVPYEQYF
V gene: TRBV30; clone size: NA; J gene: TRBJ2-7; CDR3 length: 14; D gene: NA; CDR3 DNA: TGTGCCTGGAGACTAGCCGGAGGGGCCTACGAGCAGTACTTC; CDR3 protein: CAWRLAGGAYEQYF
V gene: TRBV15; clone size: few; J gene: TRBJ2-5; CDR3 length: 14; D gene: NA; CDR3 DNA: TGTGCCACCAGCAGAGATCGGGCTGGAGAGACCCAGTACTTC; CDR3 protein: CATSRDRAGETQYF
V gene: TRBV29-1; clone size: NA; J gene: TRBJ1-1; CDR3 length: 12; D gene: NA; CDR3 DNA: TGCAGCGTTGCCCAGTCAAGCACTGAAGCTTTCTTT; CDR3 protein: CSVAQSSTEAFF
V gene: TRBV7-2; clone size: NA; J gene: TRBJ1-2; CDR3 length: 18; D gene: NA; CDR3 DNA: TGTGCCAGCAGCTTAGGAGGAGGGCTAACAGGGATTTCACGTGGCTACACCTTC; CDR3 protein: CASSLGGGLTGISRGYTF
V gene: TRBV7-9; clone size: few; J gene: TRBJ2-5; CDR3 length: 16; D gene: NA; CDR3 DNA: TGTGCCAGCAGCTTCAATCCCCTAGCGTATGAAGAGACCCAGTACTTC; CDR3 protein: CASSFNPLAYEETQYF
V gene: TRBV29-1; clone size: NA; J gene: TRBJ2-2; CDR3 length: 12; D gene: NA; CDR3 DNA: TGCAGCGTTGATCCGAACACCGGGGAGCTGTTTTTT; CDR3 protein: CSVDPNTGELFF
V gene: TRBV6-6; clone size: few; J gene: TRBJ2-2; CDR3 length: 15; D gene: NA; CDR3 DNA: TGTGCCAGCAGCCCCTCGACAGTGAGGACCGGGGAGCTGTTTTTT; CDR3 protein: CASSPSTVRTGELFF
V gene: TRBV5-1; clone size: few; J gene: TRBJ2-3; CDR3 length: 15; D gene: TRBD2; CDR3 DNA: TGCGCCAGCAGCCGACTAGCGGCACAGGAAGATACGCAGTATTTT; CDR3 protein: CASSRLAAQEDTQYF